A single sample is the source of the 13 T cell receptor beta chains below, sequenced in a study of shared clonotypes between healthy human individuals. Naive CD8 isolation took CD45RO-negative cells positively selected for CCR7 and excluded terminally differentiated effector memory CD45RA+ cells. Measured with immunoSEQ multiplex PCR; TCRdb has only the in-frame clones, and not every one. The table has about 680,000 clones, roughly 94% seen once; the top ten hold roughly 24%. The source material was naive CD8+ T cells sorted from blood. Source of these receptors: a man in his thirties or forties in good health.

The chain recombines TRBV6-6 with TRBJ2-7; 8 bases agree with TRBD2. The CDR3 spans 16 residues. With V trimmed by 0 bases and J by 0 bases, 4 bases remained unmatched. CDR1 and CDR2 (germline): MNHNY, SVGAGI (reference sequence). This CDR3 is CASSYSRTSSSYEQYF. CDR3 DNA: TGTGCCAGCAGTTACTCGAGGACTAGCAGCTCCTACGAGCAGTACTTC.

The chain has TRBV27 and TRBJ2-5, with unresolved D. The length of the CDR3 is 11 residues. Germline CDR1 reads MNHEY; CDR2 reads SMNVEV (reference sequence). V shed 8 bases and J shed 3 bases, with 7 bases lying between them. In DNA form, the CDR3 reads TGTGCCAGCGGGTTGAAAGAGACCCAGTACTTC. It is translated as CASGLKETQYF.

This chain joins TRBV7-6 and TRBJ2-3, with 7 bases that match TRBD2. Per germline, CDR1 SGHVS and CDR2 FNYEAQ. The CDR3 extends over 16 amino acids. With 5 bases clipped from V and 5 bases from J, the junction kept 13 bases outside the gene matches. The CDR3: CASSQSPGGSKDTQYF. In nucleotides, the CDR3 is TGTGCCAGCAGCCAGTCACCTGGCGGGAGTAAAGATACGCAGTATTTT.

The rearrangement links TRBV7-9 to TRBJ2-7, with TRBD1 as a possible D gene (6 bases). Germline lookup yields CDR1 SEHNR and CDR2 FQNEAQ (reference sequence). The ends were cut back, 6 bases at V and 4 bases at J, with 19 bases in the middle. The CDR3 covers 15 residues. This CDR3 is CASSQYVRGSYEQYF. Here the CDR3 DNA reads TGTGCCAGCAGTCAATACGTCAGGGGCTCATACGAGCAGTACTTC.

J is TRBJ2-7 and V is TRBV6-5; no definite D call. The V gene's germline CDR1 is MNHEY and CDR2 SVGAGI. V lost 0 bases, J lost 0 bases, and 12 bases lay in between. This CDR3 comprises 16 residues. The CDR3 bases are TGTGCCAGCAGTTACTCTGTTGGGCAAAGCTCCTACGAGCAGTACTTC. Translated, it gives CASSYSVGQSSYEQYF.

V is TRBV27 and J is TRBJ1-1, with unresolved D. CDR1 is MNHEY, CDR2 SMNVEV, per germline (reference sequence). The CDR3 totals 14 residues. The ends were cut back, 4 bases at V and 2 bases at J, with 11 bases in the middle. The DNA for the CDR3 is TGTGCCAGCAGTTCCGGGCAGCGAAACACTGAAGCTTTCTTT. It codes for CASSSGQRNTEAFF.

The chain is built from TRBV27 and TRBJ2-7, with 8 bases matching TRBD2. CDR1 is MNHEY, CDR2 SMNVEV, per germline (reference sequence). The CDR3 spans 15 residues. V shed 3 bases, J shed 6 bases, and the junction held 10 bases outside the gene matches. Written as DNA, the CDR3 is TGTGCCAGCAGTTTTATTTCGGGGGGGTCTAGCGAGCAGTACTTC. This translates into CASSFISGGSSEQYF.

V and J are TRBV5-8 and TRBJ2-6; D ambiguous. This CDR3 is 15 amino acids long. CDR1 SGHTS and CDR2 YDEGEE come from the germline V gene. V was trimmed by 2 bases and J by 4 bases, leaving 10 bases between them. The CDR3 nucleotides are TGTGCCAGCAGCTTAGGAATTTTAGGGGCCAACGTCCTGACTTTC. Protein: CASSLGILGANVLTF.

Regarding this clone: Within the sample, other DNA sequences also encode this same CDR3. V usage is TRBV27 and J usage is TRBJ2-1, with 12 bases lining up with TRBD2. The CDR3 length is 15 residues. From germline, CDR1 is MNHEY and CDR2 SMNVEV (reference sequence). Trimming took 8 bases from V and 4 from J; bases not matched to a gene: 6. The CDR3 spells CASSPGTSGYNEQFF. For the CDR3, the DNA is TGTGCCAGCTCGCCCGGGACTAGCGGGTACAATGAGCAGTTCTTC.

The chain carries TRBV7-9 and TRBJ1-2, with 11 bases matching TRBD1. CDR1 and CDR2 from the germline V gene are SEHNR and FQNEAQ (reference sequence). This CDR3 has 15 amino acids. V lost 5 bases and J lost 6; bases outside the gene matches: 8. The CDR3 sequence: CASSPPGQGANGYTF. For the CDR3, the DNA is TGTGCCAGCAGCCCCCCCGGACAGGGGGCTAATGGCTACACCTTC. Full variable domain (outside the CDR3, taken from reference TRBV7-9 and TRBJ1-2): DTGVSQNPRHKITKRGQNVTFRCDPISEHNRLYWYRQTLGQGPEFLTYFQNEAQLEKSRLLSDRFSAERPKGSFSTLEIQRTEQGDSAMYLCASSPPGQGANGYTFGSGTRLTVV.

The chain has TRBV29-1 and TRBJ2-1; D possibly corresponds to TRBD2 (6 bases). The ends were cut back, 0 bases at V and 8 bases at J, with 23 bases in the middle. Germline-derived CDR1 and CDR2 are SQVTM and ANQGSEA. CDR3 size: 17 residues. Here the CDR3 reads CSVEDWASVPGVDEQFF. In DNA form, the CDR3 reads TGCAGCGTTGAAGATTGGGCTAGCGTGCCTGGTGTGGATGAGCAGTTCTTC.

The genes are TRBV19 and TRBJ1-1; 8 bases agree with TRBD1. Germline V CDR1 and CDR2: LNHDA, SQIVND (reference sequence). The CDR3 totals 15 residues. V lost 4 bases to trimming and J lost 3 bases; unmatched junction nucleotides: 7. The CDR3 sequence is CASSNVQGGDTEAFF. CDR3 bases: TGTGCCAGTAGTAACGTACAGGGGGGGGACACTGAAGCTTTCTTT.

Of note for this clone: The junction does not match germline at one end; this may be a read error. This sample also contains other DNA sequences that code for the same CDR3. The chain combines TRBV7-9 with TRBJ2-7; D possibly corresponds to TRBD1 (5 bases). This CDR3 comprises 15 residues. Germline loops: CDR1 SEHNR, CDR2 FQNEAQ (reference sequence). CDR3 amino acids: CASSYSNLGVGEQYF. CDR3 nucleotides: TGTGCCAGTAGCTATTCAAACCTAGGGGTGGGCGAGCAGTACTTC.